This T cell receptor (beta chain) was documented in a study of human T cells and chemical hapten exposure. Whole-study results and caveats: Alopecia in all donors means immunity may differ from healthy individuals.

There are a few counts of this clonotype. Its specificity is not known. Germline loops: CDR1 SGHVS, CDR2 FQNEAQ. Trimming pared 3 bases from V and 6 bases from J, leaving 15 bases between. The CDR3 is 14 amino acids. Time point indicated: patch test 3, about 24 weeks after DPC sensitization. The sample's treatment: therapeutic diphenylcyclopropenone sensitization with weekly scalp DPC. Unique molecular identifiers were attached to individual cDNA molecules within the library. From the RACE reads, TCRdb called clonotypes with MiXCR, one entry per CDR3 protein. The sample has 150,000 to 200,000 distinct CDR3 sequences, about a quarter seen once.

V usage is TRBV7-8 and J usage is TRBJ2-7, with D uncertain. Material: whole blood, obtained in connection with sensitization to the hapten diphenylcyclopropenone (DPC). This sequence originates from a woman under 30 with alopecia areata. Some clones in this sample may be carry-over from other donors' samples. The CDR3, as DNA: TGTGCCAGCAGCTTGGCTCGAAGAGGACGCGAGCAGTACTTC. This gives the protein CASSLARRGREQYF.